This T cell receptor beta chain was captured in a study of graft-versus-host responses after intestinal transplantation. Overall study results and limits: Recipient bone marrow held GvH clones, some seen earlier in ileum or blood. Maximum circulating GvH clone levels tracked with early post-transplant HvG decreases. Some patients had graft-donor T cell macrochimerism. In their allografts, the ratios of graft-versus-host to host-versus-graft T cell clones were high.

Sequenced by immunoSEQ multiplex PCR; TCRdb stores in-frame clones only, minus some. The profile shows about 120,000 clones, approximately 95% of them singletons. Notes on this clone: Its antigen is still unknown.

V dropped 4 bases and J dropped 9 bases, with 19 bases sitting between them. The CDR3 consists of 15 residues. Germline values: CDR1 SGHTA, CDR2 FQGTGA. This specimen was unstimulated CD4+ T cells sorted from spleen or lymph node cells, taken before intestinal transplant. The chain couples TRBV7-3 to TRBJ2-1; a weak D match, TRBD2 (5 bases). The receptor's source is a human donor who received an intestinal transplant. The CDR3 region is CASSSPTPVEGEQFF. CDR3 DNA: TGTGCCAGCAGCTCCCCGACCCCGGTCGAGGGTGAGCAGTTCTTC.